Shown below are 21 T cell receptor gamma chains from a single sample sequenced in a study of human gamma delta and Vdelta1 T cells. Their cognate antigens are unknown. TCRdb processed the PCR reads again with the CATT caller. The table shows almost 9,000 gamma-chain clones, with around 50% occurring only once. The sequencing input was Vdelta1 gamma-delta T cells from blood grown in culture (DOT cells). These receptors all come from a human donor in good health.

The J gene is TRGJ1 or TRGJ2, the V gene TRGV9. CDR1 is GITISATS and CDR2 is ISYDGTV in the germline V gene (reference sequence). Losses at the gene ends were 2 bases for V and 11 bases for J; bases not matched to a gene: 18. This CDR3 spans 15 amino acids. CDR3 sequence: CALWEAREGSVEKLF. The CDR3 nucleotides are TGTGCCTTGTGGGAGGCGCGCGAGGGTTCAGTGGAGAAACTCTTT.

The rearrangement uses TRGV2 and TRGJ1 or TRGJ2. CDR1 is EGSNGY, CDR2 YDSYNSKV, per germline. V trimming: 2 bases; J trimming: 3 bases; junction bases outside the gene matches: 4. The CDR3 loop spans 13 amino acids. CDR3 region: CATWDVPYYKKLF. The CDR3 coding sequence is TGTGCCACCTGGGACGTTCCTTATTATAAGAAACTCTTT.

To note about this clone: The same CDR3 also results from other DNA sequences found in this sample. This rearrangement joins TRGV9 to TRGJ1 or TRGJ2. Germline lookup yields CDR1 GITISATS and CDR2 ISYDGTV (reference sequence). V was pared by 0 bases and J by 4 bases, with 3 bases of the junction left unmatched. This CDR3 contains 13 residues. CDR3 nucleotide sequence: TGTGCCTTGTGGGAGGTGTCGTATTATAAGAAACTCTTT. This encodes CALWEVSYYKKLF.

The rearrangement uses TRGV3 and TRGJP2. The CDR3 runs 20 residues. The V gene's germline CDR1 is VTNTFY and CDR2 YDVSTARD (reference sequence). J lost 0 bases, V lost 1 base, and 17 bases had no gene match. CDR3 DNA sequence: TGTGCCACCTGGGACAGACGGACCCCCCTCATTGATAGTAGTGATTGGATCAAGACGTTT. Its protein product is CATWDRRTPLIDSSDWIKTF.

This clone was recorded a few times. The genes are TRGV3 and TRGJ1 or TRGJ2. The germline V gene encodes CDR1 VTNTFY and CDR2 YDVSTARD (reference sequence). The CDR3 runs to 14 residues. J lost 7 bases, V lost 3 bases, and 12 bases had no gene match. This chain's CDR3 is CATWDGLVEYKKLF. The CDR3 DNA reads TGTGCCACCTGGGACGGACTAGTGGAATATAAGAAACTCTTT.

This clone was seen more than once but under ten times. The chain carries TRGV8 and TRGJ1 or TRGJ2. Unmatched junction bases numbered 5, after V lost 5 bases and J lost 1 base. The CDR3 spans 13 residues. The V gene's germline CDR1 is VENAVY and CDR2 YDSYNSRV. CDR3 nucleotides: TGTGCCACCTGGGCAACCAATTATTATAAGAAACTCTTT. Residues: CATWATNYYKKLF.

This sequence joins TRGV9 and TRGJ1 or TRGJ2. The CDR3 contains 9 residues. From germline, CDR1 is GITISATS and CDR2 ISYDGTV (reference sequence). After removal of 1 base from V and 13 bases from J, the junction contained 1 base not matched to a gene. The chain's CDR3 is CALWEVKLF. The CDR3 DNA reads TGTGCCTTGTGGGAGGTTAAACTCTTT.

This rearrangement joins TRGV5 to TRGJ1 or TRGJ2. Germline V gives CDR1 VINAFY, CDR2 YDVSNSKD. The V segment lost 0 bases and the J segment 7 bases; nucleotides outside the gene matches: 9. This CDR3 comprises 14 residues. Here the CDR3 reads CATWDRLPWYKKLF. DNA of the CDR3: TGTGCCACCTGGGACAGGCTCCCTTGGTATAAGAAACTCTTT.

The chain is built from TRGV5 and TRGJ1 or TRGJ2. Trimming cost V 2 bases and J 10 bases; bases outside gene matches: 8. Germline V gene lookup returns CDR1 VINAFY and CDR2 YDVSNSKD. The CDR3 runs to 12 residues. For the CDR3, the DNA is TGTGCCACCTGGGACACCCCGCCGAAGAAACTCTTT. It translates to CATWDTPPKKLF.

The chain employs TRGV9 and TRGJ1 or TRGJ2. CDR1 GITISATS and CDR2 ISYDGTV come from the germline V gene (reference sequence). CDR3 length: 13 residues. The trim removed 0 bases at V and 5 bases at J, leaving 4 bases unmatched. The CDR3: CALWEVLNYKKLF. The CDR3 DNA is TGTGCCTTGTGGGAGGTGCTGAATTATAAGAAACTCTTT.

This clone was counted between two and nine times. The V call is TRGV2, the J call TRGJP2. CDR1 is EGSNGY, CDR2 YDSYNSKV, per germline. The junction had 5 bases not matched to a gene; V was cut back by 1 base and J by 12 bases. CDR3 length equals 12 residues. CDR3 sequence reads: CATWDGSRIKTF. The CDR3 nucleotides read TGTGCCACCTGGGACGGTAGCAGGATCAAGACGTTT.

The genes are TRGV3 and TRGJP. The CDR3 is made up of 18 amino acids. Losses at the gene ends were 3 bases for V and 6 bases for J; bases not matched to a gene: 11. The germline V gene has CDR1 VTNTFY and CDR2 YDVSTARD (reference sequence). CDR3 coding DNA: TGTGCCACCTGGGACGGTCGTAAGGGAGAGTTGGGCAAAAAAATCAAGGTATTT. Translating it yields CATWDGRKGELGKKIKVF.

As regards this clone: Additional DNA sequences in this sample encode the identical CDR3. The chain links TRGV3 to TRGJ1 or TRGJ2. V lost 0 bases to trimming and J lost 3 bases; unmatched junction nucleotides: 5. Germline CDR1 is VTNTFY and CDR2 is YDVSTARD (reference sequence). The CDR3 is 14 amino acids. CDR3 DNA: TGTGCCACCTGGGACAGGTCTCTTTATTATAAGAAACTCTTT. This gives the protein CATWDRSLYYKKLF.

V is TRGV8 and J is TRGJP1. V shed 2 bases and J 4 bases; nucleotides not matched to a gene: 16. CDR1 and CDR2 (germline): VENAVY, YDSYNSRV. The CDR3 sequence is 18 residues long. Written as DNA, the CDR3 is TGTGCCACCTGGGATAAGTTTTTAGGTGGGCTCACTGGTTGGTTCAAGATATTT. Translating gives CATWDKFLGGLTGWFKIF.

As regards this clone: This likely came from a read error, as a far larger clone is one base away. Other DNA variants within this sample encode the same CDR3. The chain uses TRGV8 and TRGJP2. The length of the CDR3 is 13 residues. Germline V gene data show CDR1 as VENAVY and CDR2 as YDSYNSRV. CDR3 in amino acids: CATWDSSDWIKTF. The CDR3 DNA reads TGTGCCACTTGGGATAGTAGTGATTGGATCAAGACGTTT.

The chain joins TRGV10 to TRGJP1. TRGV10 has ORF status, its function being uncertain. The CDR3 is made up of 17 amino acids. The V segment lost 8 bases and the J segment 2 bases; nucleotides outside the gene matches: 15. The CDR3 reads CAAWDYCRWTTGWFKIF. Here the CDR3 DNA reads TGTGCTGCGTGGGATTATTGTAGGTGGACCACTGGTTGGTTCAAGATATTT.

The chain recombines TRGV2 with TRGJ1 or TRGJ2. Germline assignment: CDR1 EGSNGY and CDR2 YDSYNSKV. The length of the CDR3 is 12 residues. The ends lost 5 bases at V and 2 bases at J; junction bases unmatched: 3. CDR3 residues: CATWADYYKKLF. CDR3 nucleotide sequence: TGTGCCACCTGGGCTGATTATTATAAGAAACTCTTT.

The genes are TRGV4 and TRGJ1 or TRGJ2. The CDR3 is 12 amino acids. Trimming cost V 5 bases and J 11 bases; bases outside gene matches: 12. In germline, CDR1 is EGSTGY, CDR2 YDSYTSSV. The CDR3 coding sequence is TGTGCCACCTGGGCTAATTACGGCGAGAAACTCTTT. Its translation is CATWANYGEKLF.

The V and J genes are TRGV3 and TRGJ1 or TRGJ2. Germline values: CDR1 VTNTFY, CDR2 YDVSTARD (reference sequence). The CDR3 runs 12 residues. J was trimmed by 8 bases and V by 5 bases; bases with no gene match: 9. The CDR3 loop reads CATWAPNNKKLF. CDR3 coding DNA: TGTGCCACCTGGGCCCCAAATAATAAGAAACTCTTT.

The gene calls are TRGV9 and TRGJ1 or TRGJ2. The germline gives CDR1 GITISATS, CDR2 ISYDGTV (reference sequence). This CDR3 spans 15 amino acids. V gave up 0 bases and J gave up 5 bases; unmatched junction bases: 10. DNA for the CDR3: TGTGCCTTGTGGGAGGTGGGGACGTGGGATTATAAGAAACTCTTT. It codes for CALWEVGTWDYKKLF.

There are a few counts of this clone. A read error is possible here, since a much larger clone lies one base away. The genes are TRGV9 and TRGJP. The CDR3 spans 16 residues. With 0 bases clipped from V and 7 bases from J, the junction kept 3 bases outside the gene matches. The germline V gene encodes CDR1 GITISATS and CDR2 ISYDGTV (reference sequence). The CDR3 coding sequence is TGTGCCTTGTGGGAGGTGCACGAGTTGGGCAAAAAAATCAAGGTATTT. It is translated as CALWEVHELGKKIKVF.